This TCR beta chain appears in the sequencing data of a study of blood T cell repertoires in COVID-19. Study in general: COVID-19 samples from acute and convalescent phases originated in the United States, Italy and Spain. Nucleic acid was either cDNA or gDNA, and it came from T cells, B-cell-depleted T cells, or PBMCs.

Germline lookup yields CDR1 SEHNR and CDR2 FQNEAQ (reference sequence). The CDR3 runs 14 residues. Deletions cut 5 bases from V and 2 bases from J, with 12 bases between. The table came from immunoSEQ multiplex PCR; TCRdb's copy has only in-frame clones and leaves some out. The sample gives roughly 380,000 clones, roughly four fifths of which show up once; 0.85% to 1.2% is in the top ten. The rearrangement links TRBV7-9 to TRBJ2-5; D might be TRBD1 (6 bases). This receptor was identified in a human donor with acute or convalescent COVID-19. The donor label of this sample is uncertain. Specimen: peripheral blood. The CDR3 coding sequence is TGTGCCAGCAGCACCACAGGGCCGCAAGAGACCCAGTACTTC. It encodes CASSTTGPQETQYF.